This T cell receptor (beta chain) was sequenced during a study of Ad26.COV2.S vaccination and SARS-CoV-2 variants. Study overall: COV1001, an Ad26.COV2.S trial, supplied this vaccine-arm donor. Each vaccinee took Ad26.COV2.S intramuscularly, once or twice 56 days apart.

Regarding treatment: around 19 received Ad26.COV2.S at low or high dose, single or two shots; roughly five received placebo; per-sample allocation not given. Specimens were obtained on day 63 following the first vaccine or placebo injection. Study-wide points: There was reportedly substantial breadth in spike-specific CD8+ and CD4+ T cell responses after vaccination.

Germline CDR1 and CDR2: KGHDR and SFDVKD. The CDR3 totals 14 residues. Between the trimmed V and J ends, which lost 0 bases and 6 bases, there was a span of 10 bases. Only in-frame clones appear in the TCRdb table, and some are missing; sequencing was by immunoSEQ multiplex PCR. The table has some 500,000 clones, about 91% seen once; the top ten hold about 2.5%. On this clone itself: Its cognate antigen is unknown.

The TCR sequence derives from a person aged 18 to 65 who received the Ad26.COV2.S COVID-19 vaccine or a placebo. The gene calls are TRBV24-1 and TRBJ1-2; D possibly corresponds to TRBD1 (5 bases). The material was peripheral blood, obtained in a trial of Ad26.COV2.S vaccine versus placebo. This chain's CDR3 is CATSDLVGDDGYTF. CDR3 DNA sequence: TGTGCCACCAGTGATTTGGTAGGGGATGATGGCTACACCTTC.